The 23 T cell receptor beta chains below were found in one sample sequenced in a study of blood T cell repertoires in COVID-19. Generated by immunoSEQ multiplex PCR, the TCRdb table keeps only in-frame clones and is missing some. This table has about 150,000 clones, around 84% appearing once. The sample comprised peripheral blood. The receptors originated from a woman between 45 and 65 years old in a cohort sampled during active or convalescent COVID-19.

V usage is TRBV14 and J usage is TRBJ1-3; D call uncertain. Germline V CDR1 and CDR2: SGHDN, FVKESK. Trimming took off 0 bases at V and 5 bases at J, with 11 bases between the two ends. The CDR3 runs 15 residues. The CDR3 spells CASSQEGRFRNTIYF. DNA of the CDR3: TGTGCCAGCAGCCAAGAAGGCAGGTTTAGAAACACCATATATTTT.

The chain is built from TRBV5-1 and TRBJ1-1, with D perhaps matching TRBD1 (5 bases). Germline values: CDR1 SGHRS, CDR2 YFSETQ. This CDR3 comprises 13 residues. The V and J ends lost 8 bases and 3 bases respectively, with 14 bases between them. In DNA form, the CDR3 reads TGCGCCAGTGCCGAGTGGGGGGACACTGAAGCTTTCTTT. Protein product: CASAEWGDTEAFF.

In nucleotides, the CDR3 is TGTGCCAGAAGCTTGGAGGACAGGGTGCTTAATGAAAAACTGTTTTTT. It codes for CARSLEDRVLNEKLFF. The V gene is TRBV5-3, the J gene TRBJ1-4; 8 nucleotides agree with TRBD1. Being an ORF, TRBV5-3 has a function that is uncertain. The CDR3 totals 16 residues. J gave up 4 bases and V 0 bases, and 5 bases lay outside the gene matches.

The V call is TRBV14, the J call TRBJ2-3; the match to TRBD2 covers 9 bases. This CDR3 region has 15 residues. The V gene's germline CDR1 is SGHDN and CDR2 FVKESK. The J segment lost 4 bases and the V segment lost 6 bases, leaving 8 bases of the junction unmatched. CDR3 region: CASSRGGAGSDTQYF. In nucleotides, the CDR3 is TGTGCCAGCAGTCGCGGGGGGGCTGGGTCAGATACGCAGTATTTT.

The chain employs TRBV5-1 and TRBJ1-3; 7 nucleotides align to TRBD1. CDR3 size: 15 residues. Losses at the gene ends were 0 bases for V and 4 bases for J; bases not matched to a gene: 4. The germline V gene encodes CDR1 SGHRS and CDR2 YFSETQ. In DNA, the CDR3 is TGCGCCAGCAGCTTGGTGGTAGGGGGCGGAAACACCATATATTTT. This encodes CASSLVVGGGNTIYF.

The rearrangement links TRBV3-1 (or the pseudogene TRBV3-2) to TRBJ2-3; 7 nucleotides line up with TRBD2. V dropped 4 bases and J dropped 2; count of bases not matched to a gene: 9. The CDR3 is made up of 16 amino acids. Germline V lookup: CDR1 LGHDT, CDR2 YNNKEL (reference sequence). The DNA for the CDR3 is TGTGCCAGCAGCCTCCGCGCTAGCGGCCTCACAGATACGCAGTATTTT. Its protein product is CASSLRASGLTDTQYF.

CDR3 region: CASSLTGQRTDTQYF. CDR3 in DNA: TGTGCCAGCTCCCTTACGGGACAGCGCACAGATACGCAGTATTTT. The chain couples TRBV18 to TRBJ2-3; 7 bases align to TRBD1. Germline V gene data show CDR1 as KGHSH and CDR2 as LQKENI. The CDR3 sequence is 15 residues long. V gave up 6 bases and J gave up 1 base; unmatched junction bases: 7.

This rearrangement joins TRBV5-1 to TRBJ1-4; 7 bases align to TRBD1. The CDR3 is 15 residues long. V dropped 1 base and J dropped 5; count of bases not matched to a gene: 5. Germline loops: CDR1 SGHRS, CDR2 YFSETQ. CDR3 nucleotide sequence: TGCGCCAGCAGCTTGTTGGGACAGCCGAATGAAAAACTGTTTTTT. Its translation: CASSLLGQPNEKLFF.

This clone occurred once. As DNA, the CDR3 is TGTGCCAGCAGCCCACAGGGGGCGCGGGCAGATACGCAGTATTTT. Translated: CASSPQGARADTQYF. This sequence joins TRBV7-8 and TRBJ2-3, with TRBD1 matching 9 bases. The CDR3 is 15 amino acids. Germline values: CDR1 SGHVS, CDR2 FQNEAQ. V trimming: 5 bases; J trimming: 4 bases; junction bases outside the gene matches: 7.

This rearrangement joins TRBV18 to TRBJ2-3; 9 bases line up with TRBD1. The germline V gene encodes CDR1 KGHSH and CDR2 LQKENI. CDR3 length equals 15 residues. J lost 3 bases, V lost 5 bases, and 6 bases had no gene match. The CDR3 DNA follows: TGTGCCAGCTCATACCGGGACAGGGATACAGATACGCAGTATTTT. It is translated as CASSYRDRDTDTQYF. Together with reference TRBV18 and TRBJ2-3, the CDR3 gives the full variable domain: NAGVMQNPRHLVRRRGQEARLRCSPMKGHSHVYWYRQLPEEGLKFMVYLQKENIIDESGMPKERFSAEFPKEGPSILRIQQVVRGDSAAYFCASSYRDRDTDTQYFGPGTRLTVL.

This chain uses TRBV3-1 (or the pseudogene TRBV3-2) with TRBJ2-2; 11 bases match TRBD2. This CDR3 spans 15 amino acids. V was pared by 5 bases and J by 4 bases, with 3 bases of the junction left unmatched. CDR1 is LGHDT, CDR2 YNNKEL, per germline (reference sequence). The CDR3 DNA is TGTGCCAGCAGCACTAGCGGGGGTCCCACCGGGGAGCTGTTTTTT. Its protein is CASSTSGGPTGELFF.

This chain links TRBV24-1 with TRBJ2-2; D remains ambiguous. V lost 2 bases to trimming and J lost 4 bases, with 7 bases between them. The CDR3 totals 14 residues. From germline, CDR1 is KGHDR and CDR2 SFDVKD. The CDR3 DNA reads as TGTGCCACCAGTGATTATGCCAGCACCGGGGAGCTGTTTTTT. Amino acid sequence: CATSDYASTGELFF.

The rearrangement links TRBV19 to TRBJ2-7; weak D call: TRBD1 (5 bases). V shed 1 base and J shed 6 bases, with 10 bases lying between them. The V gene's germline CDR1 is LNHDA and CDR2 SQIVND (reference sequence). The CDR3 sequence is 13 residues long. This chain's CDR3 is CASSIAGNGEQYF. Written as DNA, the CDR3 is TGTGCCAGTAGTATAGCAGGGAACGGCGAGCAGTACTTC.

This clone was found a few times. The CDR3 loop is CASSYDRGEQFF. The CDR3 DNA sequence: TGTGCCAGCAGTTATGATCGCGGTGAGCAGTTCTTC. The V gene is TRBV6-2 or TRBV6-3, the J gene TRBJ2-1, with D uncertain. V was clipped by 3 bases and J by 9 bases, with 9 bases between them. Germline V gives CDR1 MNHEY, CDR2 SVGEGT. This CDR3 contains 12 residues.

The V and J genes are TRBV6-1 and TRBJ2-7; 8 positions agree with TRBD2. From germline, CDR1 is MNHNS and CDR2 SASEGT. V dropped 4 bases and J dropped 4; count of bases not matched to a gene: 3. The CDR3 sequence is 13 residues long. The CDR3 loop reads CASSGSGDYEQYF. For the CDR3, the DNA is TGTGCCAGCAGTGGTAGCGGGGATTACGAGCAGTACTTC.

The V gene is TRBV30, the J gene TRBJ1-6, with D unclear. CDR1 is GTSNPN and CDR2 is SVGIG in the germline V gene (reference sequence). The ends were cut back, 4 bases at V and 2 bases at J, with 12 bases in the middle. The CDR3 covers 15 residues. The CDR3 sequence: CAWNRGNAYNSPLHF. CDR3 nucleotides: TGTGCCTGGAATCGCGGGAACGCCTATAATTCACCCCTCCACTTT.

The V call is TRBV2, the J call TRBJ2-1, with D possibly TRBD1 on 6 matching bases. The germline V gene has CDR1 SNHLY and CDR2 FYNNEI. The CDR3 consists of 14 residues. With 6 bases removed from V and 4 bases from J, the gap between germline ends came to 13 bases. This CDR3 reads CASSEETGYNEQFF. In DNA, the CDR3 is TGTGCCAGCAGCGAGGAGACAGGATACAATGAGCAGTTCTTC.

V usage is TRBV9 and J usage is TRBJ2-5; TRBD2 matches at 11 bases. V lost 3 bases and J lost 3; bases outside the gene matches: 1. CDR3 length equals 14 residues. The germline CDR1 and CDR2 sequences are SGDLS and YYNGEE. The CDR3 nucleotides are TGTGCCAGCAGCGCGACTAGCGGGGAAGAGACCCAGTACTTC. Translation: CASSATSGEETQYF.

This clone has just a few counts. J is TRBJ2-2 and V is TRBV7-9, with TRBD1 identical over 7 bases. The CDR3 length is 15 residues. Trimming took 5 bases from V and 6 from J; bases not matched to a gene: 9. CDR1 is SEHNR and CDR2 is FQNEAQ in the germline V gene (reference sequence). Here the CDR3 reads CASSIPFQGAGELFF. For the CDR3, the DNA is TGTGCCAGCAGCATTCCCTTCCAGGGGGCCGGGGAGCTGTTTTTT.

The chain links TRBV3-1 (or the pseudogene TRBV3-2) to TRBJ1-4; D possibly corresponds to TRBD1 (5 bases). Germline V gives CDR1 LGHDT, CDR2 YNNKEL (reference sequence). Trimming shortened V by 3 bases and J by 4 bases, and 12 bases separated the two germline ends. This CDR3 has 15 amino acids. The CDR3 nucleotides read TGTGCCAGCAGCCACCAGACAGCTTATAATGAAAAACTGTTTTTT. It encodes CASSHQTAYNEKLFF.

The V gene is TRBV5-6, the J gene TRBJ2-5; unclear D gene. V was pared by 7 bases and J by 5 bases, with 9 bases between. Germline V gene sequence: CDR1 SGHDT, CDR2 YYEEEE. The CDR3 is 11 residues long. DNA for the CDR3: TGTGCCAGCCGCGCAGCGGAGACCCAGTACTTC. Its protein is CASRAAETQYF.

This sequence joins TRBV7-2 and TRBJ1-5, with D perhaps matching TRBD1 (6 bases). CDR1 is SGHTA, CDR2 FQGNSA, per germline. This CDR3 is 15 amino acids long. V gave up 4 bases and J gave up 3 bases, with 13 bases separating them. CDR3 DNA sequence: TGTGCCAGCAGCTCGGACAGTCGGAACAATCAGCCCCAGCATTTT. It is translated as CASSSDSRNNQPQHF.

The chain couples TRBV4-1 to TRBJ1-2; 10 positions agree with TRBD1. Germline V lookup: CDR1 MGHRA, CDR2 YSYEKL. There are 14 residues in the CDR3. Here the CDR3 reads CPPPRQGANYGYTF. As DNA, the CDR3 is TGCCCCCCCCCACGACAGGGGGCGAACTATGGCTACACCTTC.